Listed below are T cell receptor beta chains from one sample, sequenced in a study of blood T cell repertoires in COVID-19. The protocol was immunoSEQ multiplex PCR, while the TCRdb copy is restricted to in-frame clones and leaves out a portion. The sample holds hundreds of thousands of clones, roughly 84% seen once. Sequencing was performed on PBMCs or T cells enriched from blood (not recorded which). These receptors were taken from a woman between 35 and 50 years old who had recovered from COVID-19. The CDR3 runs from the conserved cysteine through the conserved F or W. A D gene is named only where the DNA matches it firmly. Rows give clone size only sometimes, using once, few, many, or a class for an expanded clone.

CDR3 DNA: TGTGCCAGCAGCTTAGACAGTATGGACAGGGAGTACTTC
CDR3 protein: CASSLDSMDREYF
J gene: TRBJ2-4
clone size: .
D gene: TRBD1
V gene: TRBV7-8

CDR3 DNA: TGTGCCAGCAGCGTCGATCAGGGGAGTGGCACTGAAGCTTTCTTT
CDR3 protein: CASSVDQGSGTEAFF
J gene: TRBJ1-1
clone size: .
D gene: .
V gene: TRBV9

CDR3 DNA: TGTGCCAGCAGCAACCGGGACAGGGGAGGAAGCCAGTACTTC
CDR3 protein: CASSNRDRGGSQYF
J gene: TRBJ2-5
clone size: .
D gene: .
V gene: TRBV21-1

CDR3 DNA: TGTGCCAGCAGTCCCCCTGCGGGAGTAAATGAGCAGTTCTTC
CDR3 protein: CASSPPAGVNEQFF
J gene: TRBJ2-1
clone size: .
D gene: TRBD2
V gene: TRBV28

CDR3 DNA: TGCGCCAGCAGCTTGGGAGTGGGGGGAACAGATACGCAGTATTTT
CDR3 protein: CASSLGVGGTDTQYF
J gene: TRBJ2-3
clone size: .
D gene: .
V gene: TRBV5-1

CDR3 DNA: TGTGCCAGCAGCTTTGGGCCTAGCGGAGCCTGGGGAGCGGAGACCCAGTACTTC
CDR3 protein: CASSFGPSGAWGAETQYF
J gene: TRBJ2-5
clone size: .
D gene: TRBD2
V gene: TRBV7-3

CDR3 DNA: TGTGCCAGCAGCGGGACAGGGAACACCGGGGAGCTGTTTTTT
CDR3 protein: CASSGTGNTGELFF
J gene: TRBJ2-2
clone size: few
D gene: TRBD1
V gene: TRBV9

CDR3 DNA: TGTGCCAGCAGCCCTCAGGATAGTGAAGCTTTCTTT
CDR3 protein: CASSPQDSEAFF
J gene: TRBJ1-1
clone size: .
D gene: .
V gene: TRBV12-3/TRBV12-4

CDR3 DNA: TGCGCCAGCAGCGGACTAGCGGGAGGGCCTAACTACGAGCAGTACTTC
CDR3 protein: CASSGLAGGPNYEQYF
J gene: TRBJ2-7
clone size: .
D gene: TRBD2
V gene: TRBV5-1

CDR3 DNA: TGTGCCAGTAGTATAAGGGGCTCGGCTTTCTTT
CDR3 protein: CASSIRGSAFF
J gene: TRBJ1-1
clone size: .
D gene: .
V gene: TRBV19

CDR3 DNA: TGTGCCAGCAGTCCCTCAAGGAGCCACGAAAAACTGTTTTTT
CDR3 protein: CASSPSRSHEKLFF
J gene: TRBJ1-4
clone size: .
D gene: .
V gene: TRBV27

CDR3 DNA: TGCGCCAGCAGCCCCGAGGGGGGGCATACTGAAGCTTTCTTT
CDR3 protein: CASSPEGGHTEAFF
J gene: TRBJ1-1
clone size: .
D gene: .
V gene: TRBV5-1

CDR3 DNA: TGCGCCAGCAGCTTCCACCTCGGAGATGGTGGTGGGGGGGAGCTGTTTTTT
CDR3 protein: CASSFHLGDGGGGELFF
J gene: TRBJ2-2
clone size: .
D gene: .
V gene: TRBV5-1

CDR3 DNA: TGCGCCAGCAGCTTGGTTCAGGGGGCGGACAATGAGCAGTTCTTC
CDR3 protein: CASSLVQGADNEQFF
J gene: TRBJ2-1
clone size: .
D gene: TRBD1
V gene: TRBV5-1

CDR3 DNA: TGTGCCAGCAGCGCCGGGACACTCAGAGGGGAGCTGTTTTTT
CDR3 protein: CASSAGTLRGELFF
J gene: TRBJ2-2
clone size: .
D gene: .
V gene: TRBV11-3

CDR3 DNA: TGCGCCAGCAGGGGACTAGCGGGAGGCCCCCTCTACGAGCAGTACTTC
CDR3 protein: CASRGLAGGPLYEQYF
J gene: TRBJ2-7
clone size: .
D gene: TRBD2
V gene: TRBV10-2

CDR3 DNA: TGTGCCAGCAGCCTCAGCGGGAGCTCCTACAATGAGCAGTTCTTC
CDR3 protein: CASSLSGSSYNEQFF
J gene: TRBJ2-1
clone size: .
D gene: TRBD2
V gene: TRBV11-2

CDR3 DNA: TGTGCCAGCAGCCCGGCAGTGGGGGGGGACGGGAACTATGGCTACACCTTC
CDR3 protein: CASSPAVGGDGNYGYTF
J gene: TRBJ1-2
clone size: .
D gene: .
V gene: TRBV5-4

CDR3 DNA: TGCGCCAGCAGCTTGGACGCGGGAGGTCATACCGAGCAGTACTTC
CDR3 protein: CASSLDAGGHTEQYF
J gene: TRBJ2-7
clone size: once
D gene: TRBD2
V gene: TRBV5-1

CDR3 DNA: TGTGCCAGCGGGGGGGATTCCTATGGCTACACCTTC
CDR3 protein: CASGGDSYGYTF
J gene: TRBJ1-2
clone size: .
D gene: .
V gene: TRBV2

CDR3 DNA: TGTGCCATCAGTGTGGGACAGGCGAACACTGAAGCTTTCTTT
CDR3 protein: CAISVGQANTEAFF
J gene: TRBJ1-1
clone size: once
D gene: TRBD1
V gene: TRBV10-3

CDR3 DNA: TGTGCCAGCAGCCAACCGGGGGGCTCCTACAATGAGCAGTTCTTC
CDR3 protein: CASSQPGGSYNEQFF
J gene: TRBJ2-1
clone size: .
D gene: TRBD2
V gene: TRBV3-1/TRBV3-2

CDR3 DNA: TGTGCCAGCACCTTGAAGGGACAGGGGACCTACGAGCAGTACTTC
CDR3 protein: CASTLKGQGTYEQYF
J gene: TRBJ2-7
clone size: once
D gene: TRBD1
V gene: TRBV27

CDR3 DNA: TGTGCCAGCAGTCTGGAGGCAGCCACTGAAGCTTTCTTT
CDR3 protein: CASSLEAATEAFF
J gene: TRBJ1-1
clone size: .
D gene: .
V gene: TRBV28

CDR3 DNA: TGTGCCAGCAGCTTAACGGCTAGCACAGATACGCAGTATTTT
CDR3 protein: CASSLTASTDTQYF
J gene: TRBJ2-3
clone size: .
D gene: .
V gene: TRBV7-3

CDR3 DNA: TGCGCCAGCAGCATGATTACAGGGGAAGGGGGAGAGAGGGCTTTCTTT
CDR3 protein: CASSMITGEGGERAFF
J gene: TRBJ1-1
clone size: .
D gene: TRBD1
V gene: TRBV5-1

CDR3 DNA: TGTGCCAGCAGCTTGGGGGCAGGGGTTCAAGAGACCCAGTACTTC
CDR3 protein: CASSLGAGVQETQYF
J gene: TRBJ2-5
clone size: .
D gene: .
V gene: TRBV5-4

CDR3 DNA: TGCAGTGCCCTCTCCTATGGCTACACCTTC
CDR3 protein: CSALSYGYTF
J gene: TRBJ1-2
clone size: .
D gene: .
V gene: TRBV20-1

CDR3 DNA: TGTGCCAGCAGTTTATCCGGGGGAGGGAATCAGCCCCAGCATTTT
CDR3 protein: CASSLSGGGNQPQHF
J gene: TRBJ1-5
clone size: .
D gene: .
V gene: TRBV28

CDR3 DNA: TGTGCCAGCAGCGGCAGGGGGTTCTCTGGAAACACCATATATTTT
CDR3 protein: CASSGRGFSGNTIYF
J gene: TRBJ1-3
clone size: .
D gene: TRBD1
V gene: TRBV2

CDR3 DNA: TGCGCCAGCAGTGGACAGCGTTACACTGAAGCTTTCTTT
CDR3 protein: CASSGQRYTEAFF
J gene: TRBJ1-1
clone size: .
D gene: .
V gene: TRBV23-1

CDR3 DNA: TGTGCCAGCAGCGTAGGGATAGGGGGCGCAATGGATACGCAGTATTTT
CDR3 protein: CASSVGIGGAMDTQYF
J gene: TRBJ2-3
clone size: .
D gene: TRBD1
V gene: TRBV9

CDR3 DNA: TGTGCCAGCAGCGGGGCTGGGAAGGAGACCCAGTACTTC
CDR3 protein: CASSGAGKETQYF
J gene: TRBJ2-5
clone size: .
D gene: .
V gene: TRBV5-6

CDR3 DNA: TGTGCCAGCAGAACAGGGTATGCCTACACCTTC
CDR3 protein: CASRTGYAYTF
J gene: TRBJ1-2
clone size: .
D gene: .
V gene: TRBV6-5

CDR3 DNA: TGTGCCTCACTAAGGAGACTAGCGGGAGCCTACAATGAGCAGTTCTTC
CDR3 protein: CASLRRLAGAYNEQFF
J gene: TRBJ2-1
clone size: .
D gene: TRBD2
V gene: TRBV30

CDR3 DNA: TGCGCCAGCAGCCAAGATCAGACCGGGACGCAGTATTTT
CDR3 protein: CASSQDQTGTQYF
J gene: TRBJ2-3
clone size: .
D gene: .
V gene: TRBV4-1

CDR3 DNA: TGCGCCAGCAGCTTTACCGGGACAGGGTTCTACGAGCAGTACTTC
CDR3 protein: CASSFTGTGFYEQYF
J gene: TRBJ2-7
clone size: .
D gene: TRBD1
V gene: TRBV5-1

CDR3 DNA: TGTGCCAGCAGCTTGGCAGGCCCCTCGAGTAATTCACCCCTCCACTTT
CDR3 protein: CASSLAGPSSNSPLHF
J gene: TRBJ1-6
clone size: .
D gene: .
V gene: TRBV5-4